This record looks at one T cell receptor (beta chain) sequence and its context. The antigen this receptor binds is unknown. The sample holds no much larger clone one base away, and base qualities are not on file. Its CDR3 holds 16 amino acids, cysteine through phenylalanine. Only the CDR3 part of the read is kept: 48 bases, read in frame from the first base. Taken from the germline V gene, the CDR1 and CDR2 loops are MRHNA and SNTAGT. V loses 0 bases of germline sequence and J loses 8 bases, and the interval between the two ends is 17 bases. The source of the sample is a study of blood T cell repertoires in COVID-19 (dated by TCRdb to the early 2020s). About the full investigation: The collaborator samples originated in the United States, Italy and Spain and spanned the acute and convalescent phases of COVID-19. The prospective study material was composed of cDNA or gDNA derived from T cells, B-cell-depleted T cells, or PBMCs. Samples were obtained from the ongoing ImmuneRACE study (first 160 participants) and from some 1,300 subjects provided by 6 global collaborators. The repertoires were released in a freely available public database intended as a resource for research on the immune response to SARS-CoV-2. Nearly every sample came with metadata listing a de-identified subject ID, COVID-19 status, age in years and sex. Deeply sampled blood TCRbeta repertoires from subjects exposed to, actively infected with, or recovered from COVID-19 were included in the dataset. Where available, HLA class I and class II types were taken from metadata supplied by the sample provider and were not determined by assay-based typing. Study-level results and caveats: The amount of clinical and demographic metadata varied by source and participant and was provided uncurated.

TCRbeta CDR3 regions were amplified from genomic DNA by means of the immunoSEQ Assay, a bias-controlled multiplex PCR. In the source study's methods: The number of nucleated cells in each sample was estimated from the amplification of reference gene primers within the assay. Sequence reads were collapsed and filtered to measure the absolute abundance of every unique TCRbeta CDR3 rearrangement. For each sample, productive Simpson clonality was calculated as the square root of Simpson's diversity index across productive rearrangements. TCRdb retrieved this table from immuneACCESS and kept in-frame rearrangements only. Not all clones are present; in checked studies, unresolved V genes account for under half, and no reason is known for the remainder. V, J and clone size were drawn from that table, and D and trimming were deduced from the DNA. A total of tens of thousands of clones appear in this sample, about nine tenths of them only once. Approximately 8% of the sample is taken by the ten largest.

Whole blood was collected in K2EDTA tubes by collaborating institutions according to the institutions' own protocols. For TCRbeta analysis, collaborator samples were shipped as frozen whole blood, as isolated PBMCs, or as DNA extracted from either sample type. This receptor was obtained from a man aged 55 to 70 with active COVID-19. The V and J segments used are TRBV6-4 and TRBJ2-1; a tentative D call is TRBD2 (7 bases match). The sample taken for sequencing was peripheral blood. CDR3 loop: CASSDSRGRARDEQFF. DNA sequence: TGTGCCAGCAGTGACTCGAGGGGGAGGGCCCGGGATGAGCAGTTCTTC.